This entry features one T cell receptor (beta chain) sequence. Its antigen is as yet unknown. V was pared by 0 bases and J by 0 bases, with 9 bases between. This CDR3 comprises 17 residues. Looked up from germline, CDR1 is LGHDT and CDR2 is YNNKEL (reference sequence). This sample stems from a study of T cell responses to AZD1222 COVID-19 vaccine. Study outcomes and limitations: Donors skewed white British and female; clonal diversity was possibly underestimated. Mapped onto spike, vaccine-associated CD4 TCRs spanned it and were dominant at 160-218 and 743-854.

The protocol was immunoSEQ multiplex PCR, while the TCRdb copy is restricted to in-frame clones and leaves out a portion. This sample has more than 85,000 clones; 88% occur once, and the top ten carry roughly 13%. V and J are TRBV3-1 (or the pseudogene TRBV3-2) and TRBJ1-6; D uncertain. The sequences come from peripheral blood, collected on day 0 of MenACWY control vaccination. The TCR sequence derives from an adult in good health. CDR3 amino acids: CASSQEGRSSYNSPLHF. The DNA for the CDR3 is TGTGCCAGCAGCCAAGAAGGAAGGAGCTCCTATAATTCACCCCTCCACTTT.